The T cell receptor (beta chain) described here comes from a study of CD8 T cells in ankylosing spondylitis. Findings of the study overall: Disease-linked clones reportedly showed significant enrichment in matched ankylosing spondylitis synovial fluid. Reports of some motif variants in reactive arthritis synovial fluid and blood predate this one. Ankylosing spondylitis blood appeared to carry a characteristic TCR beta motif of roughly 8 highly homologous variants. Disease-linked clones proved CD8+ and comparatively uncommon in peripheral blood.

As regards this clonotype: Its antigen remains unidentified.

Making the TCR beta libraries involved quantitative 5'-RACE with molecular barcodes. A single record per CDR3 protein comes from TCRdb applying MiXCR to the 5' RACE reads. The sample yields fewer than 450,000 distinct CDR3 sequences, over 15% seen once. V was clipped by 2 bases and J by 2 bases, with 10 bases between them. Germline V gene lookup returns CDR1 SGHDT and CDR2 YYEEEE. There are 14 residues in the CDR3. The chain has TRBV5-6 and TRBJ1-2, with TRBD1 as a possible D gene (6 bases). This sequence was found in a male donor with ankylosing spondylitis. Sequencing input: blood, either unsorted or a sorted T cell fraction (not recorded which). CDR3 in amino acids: CASSLQGRNYGYTF. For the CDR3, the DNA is TGTGCCAGCAGCTTACAGGGCAGAAACTATGGCTACACCTTC.